This T cell receptor beta chain was observed in a study of blood T cell dynamics during melanoma immunotherapy. A word on this clone: Its target is not known. The sample contains more than one DNA sequence encoding this CDR3.

The time point: week 3, after first cycle of checkpoint inhibitor. Prior systemic cancer therapy, immunosuppressant use and other active malignancies excluded patients. TCRdb's table, derived via immunoSEQ multiplex PCR, lists solely in-frame clones and lacks some. The table has about 15,000 clones, 80% to 95% seen once. Points from the study as a whole: At W3, later disease-control patients showed bifurcated PBMC repertoire changes, unlike progressors. The study could not tell melanoma-specific clones from general immune activation.

With 4 bases clipped from V and 5 bases from J, the junction kept 4 bases outside the gene matches. The length of the CDR3 is 14 residues. From germline, CDR1 is SGHTA and CDR2 FQGNSA. This receptor was identified in a human donor with melanoma. Sequencing was performed on blood, taken from a patient treated with checkpoint blockade. The chain is built from TRBV7-2 and TRBJ2-5, with 10 bases lining up with TRBD2. The CDR3 DNA reads TGTGCCAGCAGCTCTAGCGGGAGCGTCGAGACCCAGTACTTC. This gives the protein CASSSSGSVETQYF.